These 5 T cell receptor beta chains were all obtained from the same sample, sequenced in a study of tumor-infiltrating lymphocytes in primary liver carcinoma. TCR beta cDNA was reverse-transcribed from 500 ng of total RNA. The reaction used a constant-region primer and ProtoScript II reverse transcriptase. ARM-PCR was slightly modified, and three nested multiplex PCR rounds with it gave rise to the TCR beta libraries. Amplification in the first two PCR rounds was performed using TRBV1-TRBV30 forward primers and a C-beta reverse primer for 10 cycles each. TCRdb redid the calling of the multiplex PCR reads with MiXCR, one entry per CDR3 protein. The sample has some 110,000 distinct CDR3 sequences, about four fifths seen once. Co-extraction of both nucleic acids (RNA and DNA) used roughly 20-34 mg of unsorted bulk tissue. Material: liver tumor tissue from sampling region 3. Sample subset: tumor region T3, left-lateral pole. All receptors derive from a man aged 40-49 years with primary liver carcinoma and hepatitis B virus infection.

With respect to this clonotype: Germline is not matched at one junction end, which may reflect a read error. This chain links TRBV11-2 with TRBJ1-4; 8 bases agree with TRBD1. Germline-derived CDR1 and CDR2 are SGHAT and FQNNGV. This CDR3 has 16 residues. The CDR3, as DNA: TGTGCCAGCAGCGCCAGGACAGGGTTAGGTAATGAAAAACTGTTGTTT. Translated: CASSARTGLGNEKLLF.

The chain uses TRBV4-2 and TRBJ2-7; D might be TRBD1 (5 bases). This CDR3 contains 16 residues. V was clipped by 4 bases and J by 7 bases, with 23 bases between them. The V gene's germline CDR1 is LGHNA and CDR2 YNFKEQ. CDR3 protein: CASSLSYGRVTREQYF. CDR3 coding DNA: TGTGCCAGCAGCCTGTCCTACGGCAGGGTCACGAGAGAGCAGTACTTC.

This clonotype has just a few counts. The CDR3 DNA reads TGTGCCAGCTGGTTCGCGGGGGACAATGAGCAGTTCTTC. Translating gives CASWFAGDNEQFF. V usage is TRBV27 and J usage is TRBJ2-1; the match to TRBD2 covers 7 bases. CDR3 length equals 13 residues. CDR1 MNHEY and CDR2 SMNVEV come from the germline V gene (reference sequence). Losses at the gene ends were 8 bases for V and 5 bases for J; bases not matched to a gene: 6.

Turning to this clonotype: The CDR3 carries no conserved terminal phenylalanine or tryptophan, so it likely arises from a read error. This sequence joins TRBV6-2 or TRBV6-3 and TRBJ2-1, with unresolved D. This CDR3 is 15 amino acids long. Germline V gene sequence: CDR1 MNHEY, CDR2 SVGEGT. The CDR3 region has the DNA TGTGCCAACAGTTATGAGATCGTTGGCTACAATGAGCAGTTCCTT. Encoded protein: CANSYEIVGYNEQFL.

A remark on this clonotype: The germline gene is not matched at one end of the junction; a read error may be the cause. The rearrangement links TRBV4-1 to TRBJ2-7; 10 bases fit TRBD1. CDR1 MGHRA and CDR2 YSYEKL come from the germline V gene. This CDR3 contains 12 residues. CDR3 region: CTSKGTGEEQYF. Here the CDR3 DNA reads TGCACTAGCAAGGGGACAGGGGAAGAGCAATACTTC.